The entry that follows covers one T cell receptor beta chain sequence. This clone was counted a single time. It has no known antigen specificity. No quality values exist for individual bases; no much larger clone is one base distant. The sample originates from a study of T cell responses to AZD1222 COVID-19 vaccine (dated by TCRdb to the early 2020s). For the study in its entirety: A total of roughly 240 trial participants underwent TCR sequencing, of whom some 210 received two doses of AZD1222 and approximately 25 received two doses of the MenACWY control vaccine. Enrollment into the trials was organized by age into subgroups of 18-55, 56-69 and 70-plus years, and those subgroups contained approximately 160, 26 and 62 TCR-sequenced participants, respectively.

The CDR3 regions of human TCRbeta chains were analyzed by immunosequencing. From the authors' description of their analysis: TCRs in the repertoires were matched against a reference library of SARS-CoV-2-specific TCRs that had been generated with the MIRA antigen-specificity platform. Breadth was defined as the fraction of unique TCRs that were SARS-CoV-2-associated. Depth was defined as the fraction of total T cells that were SARS-CoV-2-associated. Using the MIRA data, each spike-specific TCR was mapped to the spike region that the TCR reacts to and placed in a CD4 or CD8 class. Log10-transformed breadth and depth values were compared by one-way ANOVA with Sidak's multiple comparisons tests. TCRdb provides this immuneACCESS table in a form limited to in-frame rearrangements. Some clones are lacking; in checked studies, under half of them reflect an unresolved V gene, and why the rest are absent is not known. That table furnishes V, J and clone size, whereas the DNA furnished D and trimming. The sample contains over 15,000 clones, over 60% of them found a single time. The ten largest clones represent approximately 15% of the sample.

Points the paper makes about the study in general: Participants were mostly white British and included more females than males, and it was suggested by the authors that clonal diversity may have been underestimated. Conclusions about previously exposed vaccinees are limited, since just five or six AZD1222 recipients were seropositive for SARS-CoV-2 at baseline. Because no day 14 peak-response samples were available, repertoires were characterized only after the peak T cell response. After two AZD1222 doses, spike-specific TCR breadth and depth were significantly higher than at day 0 and than in MenACWY recipients. Epitopes outside the regions mutated in the B.1.351 and B.1.1.7 variants were reportedly recognized by nearly half of the unique spike-specific TCRs. The 56-69-year group was small, and its depth increase did not reach significance, likely because of low power. The whole spike protein was spanned by vaccine-associated CD4 TCRs, and dominant responses were seen in regions 160-218 and 743-854.

The time point tag for this specimen amounts to: about 28 days (+/-7) after the second vaccine dose. Because spike-specific TCR depth and breadth did not differ between the two schedules, AZD1222 recipients who got a second dose at roughly 4 weeks were pooled with those who got a second dose at roughly 12 weeks. Samples from vaccinated people were obtained from the UK trials COV001 and COV002, which included a single-blind randomized controlled phase 2/3 trial of AZD1222 (ChAdOx1 nCoV-19) in healthy adults. Trial participant PBMC samples were collected at day 0 and day 28 after the second dose for TCRbeta chain sequencing. Sequences LNHDA (CDR1) and SQIVND (CDR2) are obtained from the germline V gene (reference sequence). Deletion took 5 bases off V and 2 bases off J, with a span of 18 bases between the germline ends. The CDR3 measures 16 amino acids from cysteine to phenylalanine. The only DNA kept is the CDR3, 48 bases in frame from the first base.

The chain is assembled from TRBV19 and TRBJ1-1, with a weak D call of TRBD1 (6 bases match). This clonotype originated in an adult who received the AZD1222 COVID-19 vaccine. The source was peripheral blood, collected 28 days after the second AZD1222 dose. In nucleotides, the sequence is TGTGCCAGTAGTCCGGGACTCGGGGGGCTAAACACTGAAGCTTTCTTT. Translation gives CASSPGLGGLNTEAFF.